This note documents a single T cell receptor (beta chain) sequence. What it binds is not known. A library of TCRbeta sequences, prepared with unique molecular identifiers, was generated. TCRdb fed the PCR reads into MiXCR, producing one record per CDR3 protein. Of roughly 420,000 distinct CDR3 sequences listed, roughly 16% were seen once; the top ten hold just under 30%. The CDR3 runs 17 residues. V gave up 2 bases and J gave up 0 bases, with 15 bases separating them. The data are from a study of T-cell reconstitution after alpha-beta-depleted transplantation in children. Findings and caveats of the study: Fresh T-cell production supplied most of the T-cell counts and diversity seen one year after transplant.

The J gene is TRBJ2-3, the V gene TRBV12-3 or TRBV12-4; unclear D gene. The material was PBMCs, mostly from graft donor cells, obtained 360 days after TCRalphabeta/CD19-depleted stem cell transplant. The sequence came from a boy under three years old who had a stem cell transplant for Wiskott-Aldrich syndrome, so the T cells may come from the graft donor. The CDR3 reads CASSLPRRQISTDTQYF. For the CDR3, the DNA is TGTGCCAGCAGTTTACCCCGCCGCCAAATTAGCACAGATACGCAGTATTTT.